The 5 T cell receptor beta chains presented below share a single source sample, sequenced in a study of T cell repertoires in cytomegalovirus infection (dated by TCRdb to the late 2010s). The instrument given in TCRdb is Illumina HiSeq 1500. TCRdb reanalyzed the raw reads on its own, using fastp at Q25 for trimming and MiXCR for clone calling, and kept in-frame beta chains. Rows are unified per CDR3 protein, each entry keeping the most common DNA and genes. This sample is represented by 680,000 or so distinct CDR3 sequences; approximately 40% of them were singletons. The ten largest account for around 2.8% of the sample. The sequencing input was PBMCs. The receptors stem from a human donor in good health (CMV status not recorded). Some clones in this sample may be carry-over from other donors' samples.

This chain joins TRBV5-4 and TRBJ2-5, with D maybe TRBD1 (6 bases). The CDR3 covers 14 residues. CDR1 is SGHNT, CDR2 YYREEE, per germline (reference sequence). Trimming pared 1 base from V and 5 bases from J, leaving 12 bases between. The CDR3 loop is CASSLWAGEETQYF. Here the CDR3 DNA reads TGTGCCAGCAGCTTGTGGGCAGGGGAGGAGACCCAGTACTTC.

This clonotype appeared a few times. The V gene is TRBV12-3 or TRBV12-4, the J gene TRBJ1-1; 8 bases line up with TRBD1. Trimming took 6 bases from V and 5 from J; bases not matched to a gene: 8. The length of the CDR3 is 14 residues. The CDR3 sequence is CASSPQDRATEAFF. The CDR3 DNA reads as TGTGCCAGCAGCCCACAGGACAGGGCAACTGAAGCTTTCTTT.

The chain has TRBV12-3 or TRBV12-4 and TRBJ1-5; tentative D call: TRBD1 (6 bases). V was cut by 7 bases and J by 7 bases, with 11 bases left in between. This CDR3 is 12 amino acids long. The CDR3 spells CASKGGGQPQHF. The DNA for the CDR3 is TGTGCCAGCAAGGGGGGTGGGCAGCCCCAGCATTTT.

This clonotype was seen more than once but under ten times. CDR3 loop: CAKGWAGRNEQFF. CDR3 nucleotides: TGTGCCAAAGGATGGGCAGGGCGGAATGAGCAGTTCTTC. The chain recombines TRBV7-9 with TRBJ2-1; a possible D gene is TRBD1 (5 bases). Deletions cut 10 bases from V and 7 bases from J, with 17 bases between. This CDR3 region has 13 residues. Germline V lookup: CDR1 SEHNR, CDR2 FQNEAQ (reference sequence).

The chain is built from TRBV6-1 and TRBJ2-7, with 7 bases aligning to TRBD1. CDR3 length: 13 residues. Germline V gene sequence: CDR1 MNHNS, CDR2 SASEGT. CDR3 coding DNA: TGTTCCACAGGGGCAGAATCAGCGTGGGAGCAGTACTTC. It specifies CSTGAESAWEQYF.